This T cell receptor beta chain was captured in a study of OX40 agonist ivuxolimab in advanced cancers. The wider study: Patients were over 65% male with ages roughly 20 to 90, mean around 61. General study findings and limits: Near-lowest levels of clonal expansion characterized partial responders at 0.1-3.0 mg/kg. Several nonresponders also turned out to have low normalized T-cell clonal expansion.

This clone was seen only a few times. The antigen is not known. This table comes from immunoSEQ multiplex PCR, and its TCRdb copy is limited to in-frame clones, with some not included. The table shows tens of thousands of clones, with around 85% occurring only once. With 3 bases removed from V and 4 bases from J, the gap between germline ends came to 10 bases. Germline V gives CDR1 SEHNR, CDR2 FQNEAQ (reference sequence). The CDR3 has 13 amino acids. The starting material was CD4+ or CD8+ T cells sorted from blood, obtained in a trial of the OX40 agonist ivuxolimab. This chain connects TRBV7-9 to TRBJ2-7; the D gene is possibly TRBD2 (6 bases). This TCR was recovered from an adult with an advanced solid tumor such as melanoma, head and neck, liver or kidney cancer. In nucleotides, the CDR3 is TGTGCCAGCAGCTTGGGGGGTTGGTACGAGCAGTACTTC. It codes for CASSLGGWYEQYF.